Sequencing of this TCR beta chain was carried out in a study of OX40 agonist ivuxolimab in advanced cancers. V shed 3 bases, J shed 6 bases, and the junction held 5 bases outside the gene matches. CDR3 size: 14 residues. Germline-derived CDR1 and CDR2 are MNHEY and SMNVEV (reference sequence). Remarks on this clone: Its antigen is as yet unknown.

TCRdb's copy holds only in-frame clones and misses some; the assay was immunoSEQ multiplex PCR. The sample contains under 100,000 clones, around nine tenths of which appear only once. Notes on the study in general: Partial responders dosed at 0.1-3.0 mg/kg displayed clonal expansion ranking among the lowest.

Here the sequenced sample was CD4+ or CD8+ T cells sorted from blood, taken in a trial of the OX40 agonist ivuxolimab. The receptor comes from an adult with an advanced solid tumor such as melanoma, head and neck, liver or kidney cancer. The rearrangement uses TRBV27 and TRBJ2-1; 7 bases are a match to TRBD1. CDR3 loop: CASSFPTGINEQFF. In nucleotides, the CDR3 is TGTGCCAGCAGTTTCCCGACAGGGATCAATGAGCAGTTCTTC.